This T cell receptor (beta chain) was sequenced for a study of T cells after somatic rescue of genetic block. Here immunoSEQ multiplex PCR was the method, and the copy in TCRdb shows in-frame clones only, minus some. The data contain tens of thousands of clones, about 90% of them singletons. The clonotype was recovered from a man aged 35 to 55. Sequenced: peripheral blood mononuclear cells (PBMCs).

In DNA form, the CDR3 reads TGCGCCAGCAGCCCTAGGGTGCAAGCGGGAGGGCTCTACAATGAGCAGTTCTTC. It is translated as CASSPRVQAGGLYNEQFF. V gene TRBV5-1 combines with J gene TRBJ2-1; 10 bases fit TRBD2. The CDR3 has 18 amino acids. V lost 4 bases, J lost 3 bases, and 13 bases stayed unmatched. Per the germline V gene, CDR1 is SGHRS and CDR2 is YFSETQ. Based on the CDR3 plus reference TRBV5-1 and TRBJ2-1, the full variable domain is KAGVTQTPRYLIKTRGQQVTLSCSPISGHRSVSWYQQTPGQGLQFLFEYFSETQRNKGNFPGRFSGRQFSNSRSEMNVSTLELGDSALYLCASSPRVQAGGLYNEQFFGPGTRLTVL.